This T cell receptor beta chain emerged from a study of CD8 T cells in Susac syndrome (dated 2019 in TCRdb). Describing the broader study: Among the sequenced Susac syndrome patients, 5 or 6 had clinically active disease and about 8 were in clinical remission. Susac syndrome patients were therapy-naive, on corticosteroids (some also receiving IVIg), or on IVIg alone at blood withdrawal. Repertoire sequencing was used to test whether CD8+ T cell activation and differentiation in Susac syndrome was antigen driven. The research as a whole found: The CD4+ T cell repertoire of patients with Susac syndrome showed no detectable clonal expansion. The number of individuals in the TCR sequencing and HLA analysis was acknowledged as relatively small.

The CDR3 numbers 14 residues from cysteine through phenylalanine. Left in the record is the CDR3 DNA by itself, 42 bases read in frame from the first base. Relative to germline, V is 2 bases shorter and J is 1 base shorter, with 11 bases between their ends. For CDR1 and CDR2, the germline V gene (reference sequence) lists DFQATT and SNEGSKA. RNA was extracted using the RNeasy kit, and about 0.5 to 1 ug of the RNA was reverse transcribed with random hexamers. TCR beta CDR3 regions were amplified with the immunoSEQ multiplex PCR assay covering 54 Vbeta and 13 Jbeta segments. PCR amplification bias was corrected by using a synthetic template baseline for primer optimization and computational correction. As for how the authors treated the data: Reads were annotated to V, D and J genes according to IMGT and were analyzed with immunoSEQ Analyzer, with only productive sequences retained. Clonality was computed as one minus Shannon entropy normalized by log2 of the number of productive unique sequences. For each patient and control, public and private clones were evaluated among the 100 most prevalent clones. Susac-specific clones were defined as absent from healthy and MS cohorts, over a thousand published viral clones and other ImmuneACCESS disease sequences. TCRdb redid the processing of the public reads, applying fastp at Q25 and MiXCR, and retained in-frame beta chains. Under each unique CDR3 protein, matching rows form one entry showing the most common genes and DNA. The V and J calls come from TCRdb's annotation, not from the publication. Counted in this sample were about 180,000 distinct CDR3 sequences; around 94% of them appeared once. The ten largest clones capture approximately 0.099% of the sample.

Comments on this clonotype: Its antigen remains undetermined. The record has no base qualities; no much larger clone is one base away.

Peripheral blood CD8+ and CD4+ T cells from healthy donors, Susac syndrome patients and multiple sclerosis patients were profiled by high-throughput TCR beta sequencing. The Susac syndrome patients fulfilled recently defined diagnostic criteria for definite or probable disease. Bulk CD8+ and CD4+ T cells were purified by magnetic negative isolation, whereas CD8+ TEMRA cells were enriched by FACS. Blood was collected in EDTA tubes and processed within 24 hours, with PBMCs isolated through density gradient centrifugation. PBMCs intended for TCR sequencing were cryopreserved in liquid nitrogen and were subsequently thawed in a 37 degrees C water bath. Purity of sorted or isolated CD4+, CD8+ and CD8+ TEMRA cells was at least 90%.

Here the chain combines TRBV20-1 and TRBJ1-1, and TRBD1 may be the D gene, going by 6 matching bases. This sequence was found in a human donor with Susac syndrome. The sequenced sample was CD4+ T cells from PBMCs. CDR3 loop: CSARPTGWNTEAFF. The base sequence is TGCAGTGCTAGACCTACAGGGTGGAACACTGAAGCTTTCTTT.